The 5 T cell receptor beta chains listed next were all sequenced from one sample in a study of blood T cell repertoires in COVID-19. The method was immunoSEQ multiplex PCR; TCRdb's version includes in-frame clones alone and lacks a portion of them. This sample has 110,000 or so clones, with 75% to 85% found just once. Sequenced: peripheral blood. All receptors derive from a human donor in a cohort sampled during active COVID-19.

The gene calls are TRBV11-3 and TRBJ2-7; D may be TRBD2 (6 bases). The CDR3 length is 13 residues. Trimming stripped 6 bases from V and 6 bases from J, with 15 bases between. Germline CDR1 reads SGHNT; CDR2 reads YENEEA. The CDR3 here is CASSAGLPAEQYF. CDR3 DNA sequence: TGTGCCAGCAGTGCGGGACTCCCGGCCGAGCAGTACTTC.

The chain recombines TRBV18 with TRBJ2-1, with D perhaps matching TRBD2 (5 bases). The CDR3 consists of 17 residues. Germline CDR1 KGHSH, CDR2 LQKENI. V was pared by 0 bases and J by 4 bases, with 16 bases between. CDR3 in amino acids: CASSPPGLAPGYNEQFF. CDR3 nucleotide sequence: TGTGCCAGCTCACCACCCGGACTGGCACCGGGTTACAATGAGCAGTTCTTC.

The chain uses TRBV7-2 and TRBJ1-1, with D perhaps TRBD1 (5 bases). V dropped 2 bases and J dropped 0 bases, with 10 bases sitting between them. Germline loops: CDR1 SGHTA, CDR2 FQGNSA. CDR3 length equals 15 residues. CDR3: CASSLQGTMNTEAFF. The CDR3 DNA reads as TGTGCCAGCAGCTTACAGGGCACCATGAACACTGAAGCTTTCTTT.

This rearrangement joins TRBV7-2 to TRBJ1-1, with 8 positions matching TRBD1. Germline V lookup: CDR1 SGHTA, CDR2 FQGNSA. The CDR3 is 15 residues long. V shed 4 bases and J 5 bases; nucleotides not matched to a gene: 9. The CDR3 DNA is TGTGCCAGCAGCTCTGGACAGGGTCGTCAGACTGAAGCTTTCTTT. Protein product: CASSSGQGRQTEAFF.

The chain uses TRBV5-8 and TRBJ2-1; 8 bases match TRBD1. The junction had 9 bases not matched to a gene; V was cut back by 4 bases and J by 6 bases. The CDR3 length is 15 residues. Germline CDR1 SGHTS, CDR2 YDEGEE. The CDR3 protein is CASSKGQGTFNEQFF. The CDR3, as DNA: TGTGCCAGCAGCAAAGGACAGGGTACGTTCAATGAGCAGTTCTTC.